The clone carrying this T cell receptor beta chain was picked up a small number of times. The antigen is not known. The sample belongs to a study of shared clonotypes between healthy human individuals. General observations from the study: Rarefaction curves obtained for sorted subsets showed sequencing incomplete despite large depth.

Germline V lookup: CDR1 SGHRS, CDR2 YFSETQ. V gave up 4 bases and J gave up 6 bases; unmatched junction bases: 6. The CDR3 covers 14 residues. Repertoires were generated with immunoSEQ multiplex PCR, while TCRdb's copy carries only in-frame clones and drops some. Among a few million clones listed, roughly nine tenths were seen once. Subsets obtained from CD4+ cells comprised CD45RA+ naive and CD45RA-negative memory cells. The receptor was derived from a man younger than 35 in good health. The sample comprised naive CD4+ T cells sorted from blood. Subset in this sample: CD45RA+ positively selected. The rearrangement uses TRBV5-1 and TRBJ2-2, with 7 bases aligning to TRBD2. DNA of the CDR3: TGCGCCAGCAGCCCGCTAGCGGATGCCGGGGAGCTGTTTTTT. Amino acid sequence: CASSPLADAGELFF.